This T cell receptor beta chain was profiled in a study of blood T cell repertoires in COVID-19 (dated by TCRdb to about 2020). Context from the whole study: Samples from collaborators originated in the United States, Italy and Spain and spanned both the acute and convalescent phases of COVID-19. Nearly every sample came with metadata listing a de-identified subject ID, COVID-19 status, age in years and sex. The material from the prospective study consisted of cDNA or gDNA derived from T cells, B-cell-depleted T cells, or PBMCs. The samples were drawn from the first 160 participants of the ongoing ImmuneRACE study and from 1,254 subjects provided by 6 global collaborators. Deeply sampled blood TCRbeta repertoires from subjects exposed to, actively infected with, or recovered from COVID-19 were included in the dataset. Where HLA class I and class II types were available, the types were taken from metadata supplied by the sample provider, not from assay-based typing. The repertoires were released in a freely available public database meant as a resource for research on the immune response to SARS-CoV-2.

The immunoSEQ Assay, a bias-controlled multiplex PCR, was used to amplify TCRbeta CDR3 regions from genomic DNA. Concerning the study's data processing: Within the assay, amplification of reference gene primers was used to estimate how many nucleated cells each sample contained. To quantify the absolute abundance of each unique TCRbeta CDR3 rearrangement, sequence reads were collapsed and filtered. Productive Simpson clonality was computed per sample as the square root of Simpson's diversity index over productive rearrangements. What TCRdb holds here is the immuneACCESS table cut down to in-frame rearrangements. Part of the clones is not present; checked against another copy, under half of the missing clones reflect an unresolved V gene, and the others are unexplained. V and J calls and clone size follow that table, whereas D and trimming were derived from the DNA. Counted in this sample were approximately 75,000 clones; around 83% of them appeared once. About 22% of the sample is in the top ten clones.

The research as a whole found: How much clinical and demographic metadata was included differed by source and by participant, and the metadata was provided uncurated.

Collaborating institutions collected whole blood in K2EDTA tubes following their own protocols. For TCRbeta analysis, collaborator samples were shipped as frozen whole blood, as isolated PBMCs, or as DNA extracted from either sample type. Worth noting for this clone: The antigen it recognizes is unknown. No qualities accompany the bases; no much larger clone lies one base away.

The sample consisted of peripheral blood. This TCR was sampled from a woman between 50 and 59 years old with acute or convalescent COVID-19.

The CDR3 in this case is CASTELLREASSGYTF. The DNA sequence reads TGTGCCAGTACTGAACTGCTCCGGGAGGCATCGAGCGGCTACACCTTC. The rearranged segments are TRBV19 and TRBJ1-2, with the D gene uncertain. The germline V gene encodes CDR1 LNHDA and CDR2 SQIVND (reference sequence). V gives up 7 bases and J gives up 8 bases, and the segment between their germline ends measures 26 bases. The CDR3 runs 16 residues from the cysteine to the phenylalanine. Only CDR3 DNA remains: 48 bases, in frame from the first base.